This TCR beta chain was found in a study of neurological immune-mediated disorders. This clonotype showed up many times. TCRdb fed the 5' RACE reads into MiXCR, producing one record per CDR3 protein. The repertoire holds around 70,000 distinct CDR3 sequences, with 3% to 4% as singletons. This CDR3 spans 13 amino acids. The trim removed 5 bases at V and 5 bases at J, leaving 7 bases unmatched. Germline-derived CDR1 and CDR2 are DFQATT and SNEGSKA (reference sequence). The receptor comes from a woman aged 45-59 years with multiple sclerosis. Sequenced input: PBMCs. The chain carries TRBV20-1 and TRBJ2-3; 7 nucleotides match TRBD1. CDR3 DNA: TGCAGTGCTCCGATGACAGGGATAGATACGCAGTATTTT. Amino acid sequence: CSAPMTGIDTQYF.